This T cell receptor (beta chain) was documented in a study of regulatory T cells in long-lasting Graves disease. Germline trimming cut 0 bases from V and 5 bases from J; bases unmatched to any gene: 4. The V gene's germline CDR1 is SGHDT and CDR2 YYEEEE. This CDR3 region has 15 residues. This clonotype was recorded a few times. The time point is: newly diagnosed GD, antithyroid drugs for less than 3 months. Following extraction of RNA from PBMCs, that RNA was used to make the TCR library. The authors built TCR beta libraries using iRepertoire HTBI primers and Arm-PCR of CDR3 regions. TCRdb fed the multiplex PCR reads into MiXCR, producing one record per CDR3 protein. Of about 220,000 distinct CDR3 sequences in the sample, approximately 18% were seen once. These data also featured in a second study, about T cells in Graves' hyperthyroidism and ophthalmopathy.

The chain has TRBV5-6 and TRBJ1-4, with TRBD1 identical over 7 bases. The receptor was isolated from a woman aged 30 to 39 with Graves disease. Sequencing was performed on peripheral blood mononuclear cells (PBMCs), taken at new diagnosis, from a patient treated with antithyroid drugs. This CDR3 is CASSLVTRGNEKLFF. CDR3 sequence (DNA): TGTGCCAGCAGCTTGGTCACCAGGGGGAATGAAAAACTGTTTTTT.